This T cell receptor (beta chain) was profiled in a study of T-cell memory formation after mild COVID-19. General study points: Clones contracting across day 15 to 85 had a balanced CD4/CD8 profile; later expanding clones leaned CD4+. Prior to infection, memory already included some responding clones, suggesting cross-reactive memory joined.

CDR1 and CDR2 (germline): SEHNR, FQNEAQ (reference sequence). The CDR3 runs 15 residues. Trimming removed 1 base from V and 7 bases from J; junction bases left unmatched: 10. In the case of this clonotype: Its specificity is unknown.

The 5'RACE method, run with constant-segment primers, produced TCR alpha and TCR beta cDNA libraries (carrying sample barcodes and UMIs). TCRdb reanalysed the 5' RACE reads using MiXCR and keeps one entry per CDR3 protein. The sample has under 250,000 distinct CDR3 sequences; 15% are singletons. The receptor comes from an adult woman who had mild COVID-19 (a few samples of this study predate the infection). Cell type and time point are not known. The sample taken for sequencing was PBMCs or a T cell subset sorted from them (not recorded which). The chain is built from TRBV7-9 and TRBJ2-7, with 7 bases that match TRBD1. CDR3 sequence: CASSLGGTATREQYF. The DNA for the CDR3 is TGTGCCAGCAGCTTAGGTGGGACAGCTACGAGGGAGCAGTACTTC.